A selection of T cell receptor beta chains follows, all from one sample in a study of cytotoxic CD8 clonotypes in ibrutinib-treated CLL. Sequencing used immunoSEQ multiplex PCR; TCRdb keeps in-frame clones, though not all of them. The table lists some 24,000 clones, less than 80% of them singletons. Source: PBMCs, taken before ibrutinib treatment. These receptors all stem from a human donor with chronic lymphocytic leukemia. The CDR3 runs from the conserved cysteine through the conserved F or W. The D gene is left open where the match is weak. Clone size is shown for a subset of rows, as once, few, many or a class of expanded clone.

j_call: TRBJ2-3; v_call: TRBV6-6; clone_size: NA; d_call: NA; cdr3_nt: TGTGCCAGCAGTATCTACGATACGCAGTATTTT; cdr3_aa: CASSIYDTQYF
j_call: TRBJ1-4; v_call: TRBV4-2; clone_size: NA; d_call: NA; cdr3_nt: TGTGCCAGCAGCTTGGGGCAGGGGCTTAATGAAAAACTGTTTTTT; cdr3_aa: CASSLGQGLNEKLFF
j_call: TRBJ2-5; v_call: TRBV6-5; clone_size: NA; d_call: NA; cdr3_nt: TGTGCCAGCAGTTACTCGGGCAGCCAAGAGACCCAGTACTTC; cdr3_aa: CASSYSGSQETQYF
j_call: TRBJ1-1; v_call: TRBV28; clone_size: NA; d_call: NA; cdr3_nt: TGTGCCAGCAGTTTGGGAGGAGGACGGACTGAAGCTTTCTTT; cdr3_aa: CASSLGGGRTEAFF
j_call: TRBJ2-3; v_call: TRBV13; clone_size: NA; d_call: NA; cdr3_nt: TGTGCCAGCAGCTTAAGCACAGATACGCAGTATTTT; cdr3_aa: CASSLSTDTQYF
j_call: TRBJ1-5; v_call: TRBV5-8; clone_size: NA; d_call: NA; cdr3_nt: TGTGCCAGCCCCACGGGGGCCCTCAATCAGCCCCAGCATTTT; cdr3_aa: CASPTGALNQPQHF
j_call: TRBJ2-5; v_call: TRBV5-4; clone_size: NA; d_call: TRBD2; cdr3_nt: TGTGCCAGCAGTCGGACTAGCGAAGAGACCCAGTACTTC; cdr3_aa: CASSRTSEETQYF
j_call: TRBJ2-3; v_call: TRBV5-1; clone_size: NA; d_call: TRBD1; cdr3_nt: TGCGCCAGCAGCTTGGAGGTGACAGGGGGAGCAGATACGCAGTATTTT; cdr3_aa: CASSLEVTGGADTQYF
j_call: TRBJ2-3; v_call: TRBV6-1; clone_size: NA; d_call: TRBD2; cdr3_nt: TGTGCCAGCTATCCAAGCGGGAGGCAGGATACGCAGTATTTT; cdr3_aa: CASYPSGRQDTQYF
j_call: TRBJ2-3; v_call: TRBV28; clone_size: NA; d_call: TRBD2; cdr3_nt: TGTGCCAGCAGTTTAAAGGGACTAGCGTGGGGGGCTAGCACAGATACGCAGTATTTT; cdr3_aa: CASSLKGLAWGASTDTQYF
j_call: TRBJ1-5; v_call: TRBV10-2; clone_size: few; d_call: NA; cdr3_nt: TGCGCCAGCATCAGGGACTTGAATCAGCCCCAGCATTTT; cdr3_aa: CASIRDLNQPQHF
j_call: TRBJ1-1; v_call: TRBV19; clone_size: NA; d_call: TRBD1; cdr3_nt: TGTGCCAGTACCAGGGACAGGGACACTGAAGCTTTCTTT; cdr3_aa: CASTRDRDTEAFF
j_call: TRBJ1-5; v_call: TRBV7-8; clone_size: NA; d_call: NA; cdr3_nt: TGTGCCAGCAGCACCGGGGTATCTCCCCAGCATTTT; cdr3_aa: CASSTGVSPQHF
j_call: TRBJ2-2; v_call: TRBV10-1; clone_size: NA; d_call: NA; cdr3_nt: TGCGCCAGCAGTGACCAGGACTCCTACACCGGGGAGCTGTTTTTT; cdr3_aa: CASSDQDSYTGELFF
j_call: TRBJ1-2; v_call: TRBV10-3; clone_size: NA; d_call: TRBD1; cdr3_nt: TGTGCCATCAGCGAACAGGGGGCGAATGGCTACACCTTC; cdr3_aa: CAISEQGANGYTF
j_call: TRBJ1-4; v_call: TRBV30; clone_size: NA; d_call: NA; cdr3_nt: TGTGCCTGGACCCTAAAGCGACAGATTAATGAAAAACTGTTTTTT; cdr3_aa: CAWTLKRQINEKLFF
j_call: TRBJ2-7; v_call: TRBV5-1; clone_size: NA; d_call: TRBD2; cdr3_nt: TGCGCCAGCAGCGGCCTTGAGACTAGCGGGAGCTACGAGCAGTACTTC; cdr3_aa: CASSGLETSGSYEQYF
j_call: TRBJ1-1; v_call: TRBV29-1; clone_size: NA; d_call: NA; cdr3_nt: TGCAGCGTTCGGGGGGCGGCTTCTGAAGCTTTCTTT; cdr3_aa: CSVRGAASEAFF
j_call: TRBJ2-4; v_call: TRBV5-1; clone_size: NA; d_call: NA; cdr3_nt: TGCGCCAGCAGCTTGGATCCGACAGGTTACGACGTGTCCAAAAACATTCAGTACTTC; cdr3_aa: CASSLDPTGYDVSKNIQYF
j_call: TRBJ1-3; v_call: TRBV11-3; clone_size: NA; d_call: NA; cdr3_nt: TGTGCCAGCAGCTTAGCAGGGGGAAACACCATATATTTT; cdr3_aa: CASSLAGGNTIYF
j_call: TRBJ2-7; v_call: TRBV7-9; clone_size: NA; d_call: NA; cdr3_nt: TGTGCCAGCAGCTTGCTAGGGGGTCTAGCCTACGAGCAGTACTTC; cdr3_aa: CASSLLGGLAYEQYF
j_call: TRBJ2-2; v_call: TRBV9; clone_size: NA; d_call: NA; cdr3_nt: TGTGCCAGCAGCGTAGATTGGACAGCTGGCACCGGGGAGCTGTTTTTT; cdr3_aa: CASSVDWTAGTGELFF
j_call: TRBJ2-3; v_call: TRBV5-4; clone_size: NA; d_call: TRBD2; cdr3_nt: TGTGCCAGCAGCTTGTGGCCCCGTGGATCGCGGGAGCGGGATACGCAGTATTTT; cdr3_aa: CASSLWPRGSRERDTQYF
j_call: TRBJ1-2; v_call: TRBV6-5; clone_size: NA; d_call: NA; cdr3_nt: TGTGCCAGCAGCCCGGTTCCATCTAACTATGGCTACACCTTC; cdr3_aa: CASSPVPSNYGYTF
j_call: TRBJ2-7; v_call: TRBV2; clone_size: NA; d_call: NA; cdr3_nt: TGTGCCAGCAGTGAACGGGAGCTCTTGCTCGAGCAGTACTTC; cdr3_aa: CASSERELLLEQYF
j_call: TRBJ2-1; v_call: TRBV11-1; clone_size: NA; d_call: TRBD2; cdr3_nt: TGTGCCAGCAGCTTAGCGGCGGCGGGAGGGCCCTACAATGAGCAGTTCTTC; cdr3_aa: CASSLAAAGGPYNEQFF
j_call: TRBJ2-5; v_call: TRBV29-1; clone_size: few; d_call: TRBD2; cdr3_nt: TGCAGCGTTGGGGGACTAGCGGGAGTTGGAGAGACCCAGTACTTC; cdr3_aa: CSVGGLAGVGETQYF
j_call: TRBJ2-5; v_call: TRBV7-2; clone_size: NA; d_call: NA; cdr3_nt: TGTGCCAGCAGCCATCCGGTCGTTCGAGAGACCCAGTACTTC; cdr3_aa: CASSHPVVRETQYF
j_call: TRBJ1-5; v_call: TRBV7-8; clone_size: few; d_call: NA; cdr3_nt: TGTGCCAGCAGTAGTGGCTATAGCAATCAGCCCCAGCATTTT; cdr3_aa: CASSSGYSNQPQHF